The source of this T cell receptor beta chain is a study of blood T cell repertoires in COVID-19. At the level of the study: COVID-19 samples from acute and convalescent phases originated in the United States, Italy and Spain. T cells, B-cell-depleted T cells, or PBMCs supplied cDNA or gDNA.

Someone with COVID-19 had been met by exposed participants within 2 weeks before study entry. Profiling relied on immunoSEQ multiplex PCR, and the TCRdb table lists in-frame clones only, not all of them. The data show 200,000 to 250,000 clones, 80% to 90% seen once. V was pared by 6 bases and J by 4 bases, with 12 bases between. Germline CDR1 and CDR2: MGHDK and SYGVNS. The CDR3 extends over 13 amino acids. The sample holds one count of this clone. The gene calls are TRBV25-1 and TRBJ1-2; D is possibly TRBD1 (5 bases). The clonotype originates from a woman between 25 and 40 years old who had been exposed to COVID-19. The sequencing input was PBMCs or T cells enriched from blood (not recorded which). In nucleotides, the CDR3 is TGTGCCAGCAGCAGGGTTAATGGCTATGGCTACACCTTC. Translated: CASSRVNGYGYTF.